A selection of T cell receptor beta chains follows, all from one sample in a study of T cells in localized non-small cell lung cancer. Generated by immunoSEQ multiplex PCR, the TCRdb table keeps only in-frame clones and is missing some. The sample lists some 71,000 clones, roughly 86% occurring once. Here the sequenced sample was peripheral blood, taken before any cancer treatment. The receptors shown here come from a female donor of 60 years or more with stage I lung adenocarcinoma. Each CDR3 is given without its conserved first and last residue. Rows may omit the clone size; those that give it use once, few, many or a size class.

TRBV5-3	TRBJ1-2	NA	ASHRGVNYGYT
TRBV18	TRBJ1-4	NA	ASSGGIATNEKLF
TRBV7-8	TRBJ1-1	NA	ASSSTGSNTEAF
TRBV6-1	TRBJ2-7	few	ASLNRAGGPYEQY
TRBV5-1	TRBJ1-3	NA	ASSLEDSGKRGNTIY
TRBV5-1	TRBJ2-3	NA	ASSSGLAGGIDTQY
TRBV28	TRBJ1-2	NA	ASSPTGVANYGYT
TRBV2	TRBJ1-2	few	ASRPAGFGYT
TRBV11-2	TRBJ1-2	few	ASSPLRREGGYT
TRBV28	TRBJ2-1	NA	ASSSTDGEQF
TRBV7-9	TRBJ1-6	once	ASSSGQGAPLH
TRBV19	TRBJ1-5	NA	ASSSIGMVQVSDQPQH
TRBV7-3	TRBJ2-1	NA	ASSLQGGTSVTQF
TRBV5-6	TRBJ2-7	NA	ATNRGSLYEQY
TRBV18	TRBJ2-3	few	ASSPVQRPTDTQY
TRBV5-4	TRBJ1-6	NA	ASSLSSGVNNSPLH
TRBV11-2	TRBJ2-2	NA	ASSLSKDRGGRTGELF
TRBV7-2	TRBJ2-7	NA	ASSFGGGEGEQY
TRBV5-6	TRBJ2-2	NA	ARTSGRAENTGELF
TRBV6-5	TRBJ1-5	NA	ASSSYRDAGQPQH
TRBV7-9	TRBJ2-3	NA	ASSLEGTQKRTDTQY
TRBV4-1	TRBJ2-3	NA	ASSQDHGGSSDTQY
TRBV7-9	TRBJ1-6	NA	ASTRDSYNSPLH
TRBV30	TRBJ1-5	NA	AWSLQGNQPQH